The 11 T cell receptor beta chains below come from one sample, sequenced in a study of PD-L1 blockade in urothelial cancer. Sequencing was performed with immunoSEQ multiplex PCR; in TCRdb, only in-frame clones are kept and a portion is missing. The table lists 60,000 or so clones, around 81% of them singletons. The time point was: pretreatment peripheral blood. Sequencing used PBMCs, obtained around atezolizumab (anti-PD-L1) treatment. The receptor set was obtained from a man between 65 and 85 years old with urothelial cancer.

The chain uses TRBV6-5 and TRBJ2-7; D is perhaps TRBD2 (5 bases). The length of the CDR3 is 12 residues. Germline V lookup: CDR1 MNHEY, CDR2 SVGAGI. V was shortened by 2 bases and J by 6 bases, with 8 bases between the two germline ends. The CDR3 is CASSYIRGEQYF. In DNA, the CDR3 is TGTGCCAGCAGTTACATCCGGGGCGAGCAGTACTTC.

The chain recombines TRBV30 with TRBJ2-1; 8 bases align to TRBD2. Germline CDR1 GTSNPN, CDR2 SVGIG (reference sequence). This CDR3 has 13 residues. With V trimmed by 4 bases and J by 2 bases, 1 base remained unmatched. The CDR3 loop reads CAWKAGAYNEQFF. The CDR3, as DNA: TGTGCCTGGAAAGCGGGAGCCTACAATGAGCAGTTCTTC. The full variable domain, completed using reference TRBV30 and TRBJ2-1, is SQTIHQWPATLVQPVGSPLSLECTVEGTSNPNLYWYRQAAGRGLQLLFYSVGIGQISSEVPQNLSASRPQDRQFILSSKKLLLSDSGFYLCAWKAGAYNEQFFGPGTRLTVL.

The gene calls are TRBV21-1 and TRBJ2-7; whether TRBD1, the table's D call, matches the DNA was not checked. TRBV21-1 is listed as a pseudogene. The CDR3 totals 15 residues. The CDR3 sequence is CASSKEGDRLYEQYF. CDR3 coding DNA: TGTGCCAGCAGCAAAGAGGGGGACAGACTATACGAGCAGTACTTC.

This clone came up once. The chain uses TRBV6-6 and TRBJ2-2; weak D call: TRBD2 (6 bases). Germline V gene sequence: CDR1 MNHNY, CDR2 SVGAGI (reference sequence). The CDR3 runs 16 residues. Trimming shortened V by 6 bases and J by 1 base, and 15 bases separated the two germline ends. The CDR3 sequence is CASSPTSTQNTGELFF. CDR3 DNA: TGTGCCAGCAGCCCAACTAGCACCCAGAACACCGGGGAGCTGTTTTTT.

CDR3 bases: TGTGCCAGTAGTATATTCGGACAGGGGCGGATCTATGGCTACACCTTC. Its protein is CASSIFGQGRIYGYTF. The chain combines TRBV19 with TRBJ1-2; 9 bases line up with TRBD1. The V segment lost 2 bases and the J segment 4 bases; nucleotides outside the gene matches: 8. Per germline, CDR1 LNHDA and CDR2 SQIVND (reference sequence). The CDR3 contains 16 residues.

In this sample, this clone turned up a few times. The chain joins TRBV7-9 to TRBJ1-1; 10 bases line up with TRBD1. The CDR3 contains 12 residues. Germline V lookup: CDR1 SEHNR, CDR2 FQNEAQ (reference sequence). Germline trimming cut 5 bases from V and 13 bases from J; bases unmatched to any gene: 7. CDR3 protein: CASSPQDRGYFF. The CDR3 DNA follows: TGTGCCAGCAGCCCTCAGGACAGGGGGTATTTCTTT. The variable domain in full, with the rest retrieved from reference TRBV7-9 and TRBJ1-1, is DTGVSQNPRHKITKRGQNVTFRCDPISEHNRLYWYRQTLGQGPEFLTYFQNEAQLEKSRLLSDRFSAERPKGSFSTLEIQRTEQGDSAMYLCASSPQDRGYFFGQGTRLTVV.

The DNA of the CDR3 is TGCGCCAGCAGCTTGGGGCCCAGCGGGAGTTTCGAGCAGTACTTC. Translated: CASSLGPSGSFEQYF. The chain links TRBV5-1 to TRBJ2-7; 8 nucleotides match TRBD2. The junction had 8 bases not matched to a gene; V was cut back by 0 bases and J by 6 bases. The V gene's germline CDR1 is SGHRS and CDR2 YFSETQ. The CDR3 sequence is 15 residues long.

This clone was picked up many times. This rearrangement joins TRBV30 to TRBJ2-2; 8 nucleotides line up with TRBD1. Trimming at V came to 3 bases and at J to 5 bases, leaving 2 bases not matched to a gene. Per the germline V gene, CDR1 is GTSNPN and CDR2 is SVGIG (reference sequence). There are 13 residues in the CDR3. The CDR3 protein is CAWRRQGTGELFF. The DNA for the CDR3 is TGTGCCTGGAGGAGACAGGGGACCGGGGAGCTGTTTTTT.

V gene TRBV2 combines with J gene TRBJ2-3, with D possibly matching TRBD2 (5 bases). V lost 1 base to trimming and J lost 4 bases, with 15 bases between them. CDR3 length: 16 residues. Germline lookup yields CDR1 SNHLY and CDR2 FYNNEI. The CDR3 sequence is CASSEVLGNWADTQYF. DNA for the CDR3: TGTGCCAGCAGTGAAGTACTCGGGAATTGGGCAGATACGCAGTATTTT. Combining the CDR3 with reference TRBV2 and TRBJ2-3 gives the whole variable domain EPEVTQTPSHQVTQMGQEVILRCVPISNHLYFYWYRQILGQKVEFLVSFYNNEISEKSEIFDDQFSVERPDGSNFTLKIRSTKLEDSAMYFCASSEVLGNWADTQYFGPGTRLTVL.

The V gene is TRBV2, the J gene TRBJ1-1; possible D gene TRBD1, 6 bases. The CDR3 spans 15 residues. The V end lost 6 bases, the J end lost 1 base, and 15 bases lay between the germline ends. Germline V gene sequence: CDR1 SNHLY, CDR2 FYNNEI. In DNA form, the CDR3 reads TGTGCCAGCAGGGAGAGACAGGTCACGAACACTGAAGCTTTCTTT. It encodes CASRERQVTNTEAFF.

This clone was observed a few times. The chain has TRBV29-1 and TRBJ2-7; 9 positions match TRBD1. J was trimmed by 4 bases and V by 4 bases; bases with no gene match: 5. The CDR3 contains 13 residues. Germline V CDR1 and CDR2: SQVTM, ANQGSEA. The CDR3 spells CSVAGQGFYEQYF. The CDR3 nucleotides read TGCAGCGTTGCGGGACAGGGCTTTTACGAGCAGTACTTC.